The clone carrying this T cell receptor (beta chain) was observed a handful of times. Its antigen remains unidentified. cDNA molecules carried unique molecular identifiers, and template switching added a universal primer site. TCRdb analysed the 5' RACE reads with MiXCR anew, one entry per CDR3 protein. The sample has approximately 500,000 distinct CDR3 sequences; roughly 15% are singletons. This CDR3 region has 15 residues. The germline gives CDR1 SGHRS, CDR2 YFSETQ. The junction had 9 bases not matched to a gene; V was cut back by 1 base and J by 15 bases. This sample is drawn from a study of identical twins. Findings and caveats of the study: Cross-sectional statistical analysis, not tracking of the same donors, underpinned the conclusions. Insertions were fewer in abundant cord blood beta clonotypes, whereas memory repertoires showed none of this pattern. Within beta out-of-frame sequences, the excess sharing observed between twins was weaker.

This sample was shared with a second study, whose subject was yellow fever vaccine responses in identical twins.

This receptor was obtained from a woman aged 18-29 years in good health. The V and J genes are TRBV5-1 and TRBJ2-1, with TRBD2 identical over 14 bases. The sequenced material came from CD4+ T cells sorted from blood. The CDR3 DNA sequence: TGCGCCAGCAGCTTGTCGGGGACTAGCGGGAGATTCGGGTTCTTC. Protein: CASSLSGTSGRFGFF.